The 25 T cell receptor beta chains below were found in one sample sequenced in a study of T-cell reconstitution after alpha-beta-depleted transplantation in children. Using unique molecular identifiers, the investigators prepared the TCRbeta library. TCRdb used MiXCR to reprocess the PCR reads, holding one entry per CDR3 protein. The sample shows 450,000 to 550,000 distinct CDR3 sequences, around 10% of them seen only once. The starting material was PBMCs, mostly from graft donor cells, obtained 180 days after TCRalphabeta/CD19-depleted stem cell transplant. The source is a female patient between 2 and 15 years old who had a stem cell transplant for aplastic anemia, so the T cells may come from the graft donor.

This clonotype was observed a few times. V gene TRBV5-1 combines with J gene TRBJ2-5, with 10 bases fitting TRBD1. J was trimmed by 1 base and V by 0 bases; bases with no gene match: 9. The CDR3 spans 18 residues. Germline CDR1 is SGHRS and CDR2 is YFSETQ. In nucleotides, the CDR3 is TGCGCCAGCAGCTTGGTCCTCGGGACAGGGGTTCTCCAAGAGACCCAGTACTTC. It codes for CASSLVLGTGVLQETQYF.

Only a few counts were recorded for this clonotype. The chain links TRBV5-1 to TRBJ2-2, with a tentative D call TRBD1 (5 bases). In germline, CDR1 is SGHRS, CDR2 YFSETQ. V was cut by 0 bases and J by 2 bases, with 8 bases left in between. The CDR3 totals 15 residues. DNA of the CDR3: TGCGCCAGCAGCTTGGTCGGACACAACACCGGGGAGCTGTTTTTT. Encoded protein: CASSLVGHNTGELFF.

The sample holds a few counts of this clonotype. The rearrangement uses TRBV19 and TRBJ2-1; 7 bases fit TRBD2. The CDR3 extends over 16 amino acids. With V trimmed by 2 bases and J by 2 bases, 6 bases remained unmatched. Germline loops: CDR1 LNHDA, CDR2 SQIVND (reference sequence). The CDR3 reads CASSISRGSPYNEQFF. In nucleotides, the CDR3 is TGTGCCAGTAGTATATCCCGCGGGAGTCCCTACAATGAGCAGTTCTTC. The full variable domain, with the rest looked up from reference TRBV19 and TRBJ2-1, is DGGITQSPKYLFRKEGQNVTLSCEQNLNHDAMYWYRQDPGQGLRLIYYSQIVNDFQKGDIAEGYSVSREKKESFPLTVTSAQKNPTAFYLCASSISRGSPYNEQFFGPGTRLTVL.

Written as DNA, the CDR3 is TGTGCCAGCAGCTTCTCTGCTATTAAAGAGACCCAGTACTTC. As protein: CASSFSAIKETQYF. The chain joins TRBV12-3 or TRBV12-4 to TRBJ2-5; D ambiguous. The length of the CDR3 is 14 residues. V lost 6 bases and J lost 3, with 14 bases in between.

V and J are TRBV7-9 and TRBJ2-7; D remains unclear. This CDR3 region has 10 residues. Germline-derived CDR1 and CDR2 are SEHNR and FQNEAQ (reference sequence). V lost 11 bases and J 6 bases, leaving 11 bases between the germline ends. CDR3 nucleotide sequence: TGTGCCTCCGCCTCTTCCGAGCAGTACTTC. It translates to CASASSEQYF.

The CDR3 DNA reads TGTGCCAGCACTGAGGGGCAGGCATGGTTGAACACTGAAGCTTTCTTT. This codes for CASTEGQAWLNTEAFF. This rearrangement joins TRBV2 to TRBJ1-1, with D possibly being TRBD1 (5 bases). The CDR3 runs 16 residues. CDR1 is SNHLY and CDR2 is FYNNEI in the germline V gene. The ends were cut back, 7 bases at V and 0 bases at J, with 18 bases in the middle. Combining the CDR3 with reference TRBV2 and TRBJ1-1 gives the whole variable domain EPEVTQTPSHQVTQMGQEVILRCVPISNHLYFYWYRQILGQKVEFLVSFYNNEISEKSEIFDDQFSVERPDGSNFTLKIRSTKLEDSAMYFCASTEGQAWLNTEAFFGQGTRLTVV.

The V gene is TRBV9, the J gene TRBJ1-2; 9 nucleotides match TRBD1. Germline V gene sequence: CDR1 SGDLS, CDR2 YYNGEE. This CDR3 is 14 amino acids long. The ends lost 3 bases at V and 9 bases at J; junction bases unmatched: 9. The CDR3 reads CASSASGTGIRYTF. CDR3 nucleotide sequence: TGTGCCAGCAGCGCGTCCGGGACAGGGATACGCTACACCTTC.

The J gene is TRBJ2-7, the V gene TRBV9; the match to TRBD1 covers 7 bases. Germline V CDR1 and CDR2: SGDLS, YYNGEE. The V and J ends lost 0 bases and 0 bases, in that order; junction bases with no gene match: 3. This CDR3 is built from 15 residues. The CDR3 loop reads CASSVGDSPSYEQYF. The CDR3 DNA sequence: TGTGCCAGCAGCGTAGGGGACAGCCCCTCCTACGAGCAGTACTTC.

CDR3 residues: CASSFIPEETQYF. CDR3 nucleotides: TGTGCCAGCAGTTTCATACCCGAAGAGACCCAGTACTTC. The chain uses TRBV12-3 or TRBV12-4 and TRBJ2-5; D gene uncertain. V dropped 3 bases and J dropped 3 bases, with 8 bases sitting between them. The CDR3 is made up of 13 amino acids.

This clonotype was found a few times. This sequence joins TRBV3-1 and TRBJ2-1; 9 bases align to TRBD1. CDR3 size: 14 residues. V lost 7 bases to trimming and J lost 4 bases; unmatched junction nucleotides: 5. Looked up from germline, CDR1 is LGHDT and CDR2 is YNNKEL (reference sequence). The chain's CDR3 is CASTLTGGYNEQFF. CDR3 nucleotide sequence: TGTGCCAGCACCTTGACAGGGGGTTACAATGAGCAGTTCTTC.

This clonotype occurred a few times. This rearrangement joins TRBV28 to TRBJ2-5; TRBD1 might be the D (5 bases). This CDR3 has 16 residues. V was shortened by 4 bases and J by 4 bases, with 19 bases between the two germline ends. From germline, CDR1 is MDHEN and CDR2 SYDVKM. CDR3 amino acids: CASSSPAGQGSETQYF. The CDR3 nucleotides read TGTGCCAGCAGTTCTCCCGCCGGCCAGGGTTCAGAGACCCAGTACTTC.

This chain joins TRBV5-6 and TRBJ2-3; 7 bases map to TRBD2. The CDR3 totals 14 residues. V lost 2 bases and J lost 4; bases outside the gene matches: 4. CDR1 and CDR2 (germline): SGHDT, YYEEEE. CDR3 bases: TGTGCCAGCAGCTTAGGGAGGGCGGCAGATACGCAGTATTTT. It yields the protein CASSLGRAADTQYF. The full variable domain, rest sourced from reference TRBV5-6 and TRBJ2-3, is DAGVTQSPTHLIKTRGQQVTLRCSPKSGHDTVSWYQQALGQGPQFIFQYYEEEERQRGNFPDRFSGHQFPNYSSELNVNALLLGDSALYLCASSLGRAADTQYFGPGTRLTVL.

This clonotype appeared a single time. The genes are TRBV5-1 and TRBJ2-3; 9 nucleotides align to TRBD1. Germline V lookup: CDR1 SGHRS, CDR2 YFSETQ. The CDR3 is made up of 16 amino acids. J gave up 2 bases and V 9 bases, and 13 bases lay outside the gene matches. The CDR3 loop is CANRGARDRVTDTQYF. CDR3 DNA sequence: TGCGCCAACAGAGGTGCCAGGGACAGGGTCACAGATACGCAGTATTTT.

The chain carries TRBV7-2 and TRBJ1-5; D remains ambiguous. The CDR3 runs to 13 residues. CDR1 is SGHTA, CDR2 FQGNSA, per germline. Trimming shortened V by 2 bases and J by 7 bases, and 9 bases separated the two germline ends. CDR3 nucleotide sequence: TGTGCCAGCAGCTTAACATCCCGACAGCCCCAGCATTTT. It encodes CASSLTSRQPQHF.

The V call is TRBV7-2, the J call TRBJ1-2; 7 nucleotides line up with TRBD1. With V trimmed by 5 bases and J by 4 bases, 7 bases remained unmatched. Per germline, CDR1 SGHTA and CDR2 FQGNSA. The CDR3 length is 14 residues. The CDR3 region has the DNA TGTGCCAGCAGCCCGGGACAGATTACCTATGGCTACACCTTC. Encoded protein: CASSPGQITYGYTF.

The chain recombines TRBV28 with TRBJ1-4; no clear D gene. Germline CDR1 is MDHEN and CDR2 is SYDVKM. The CDR3 covers 12 residues. V lost 5 bases, J lost 5 bases, and 6 bases lay in between. CDR3 nucleotides: TGTGCCAGCAGTATTCGCAATGAAAAACTGTTTTTT. Protein: CASSIRNEKLFF.

In its sample, this clonotype was seen a few times. V usage is TRBV12-3 or TRBV12-4 and J usage is TRBJ1-2, with 10 bases lining up with TRBD1. The V and J ends lost 2 bases and 8 bases, in that order; junction bases with no gene match: 11. The CDR3 has 16 amino acids. This CDR3 reads CASSLTKDRGQGGYTF. The CDR3 nucleotides read TGTGCCAGCAGTTTAACTAAAGACAGGGGGCAAGGGGGCTACACCTTC.

This clonotype was recorded at least ten times. The gene calls are TRBV28 and TRBJ1-2, with D perhaps matching TRBD1 (6 bases). The CDR3 totals 15 residues. Germline V gene lookup returns CDR1 MDHEN and CDR2 SYDVKM. V lost 4 bases to trimming and J lost 2 bases, with 14 bases between them. CDR3 nucleotides: TGTGCCAGCAGTTCCCCAGGGGATCCGAACTATGGCTACACCTTC. Translating it yields CASSSPGDPNYGYTF.

The chain couples TRBV29-1 to TRBJ2-5, with 7 nucleotides matching TRBD1. Trimming cost V 6 bases and J 4 bases; bases outside gene matches: 8. The CDR3 covers 13 residues. Germline V gene data show CDR1 as SQVTM and CDR2 as ANQGSEA. This chain's CDR3 is CSVSGQYRETQYF. In DNA, the CDR3 is TGCAGCGTATCGGGACAGTACCGAGAGACCCAGTACTTC.

In its sample, this clonotype was seen a few times. The chain is built from TRBV6-5 and TRBJ1-5; 7 bases map to TRBD1. Germline V gene data show CDR1 as MNHEY and CDR2 as SVGAGI. V lost 2 bases, J lost 3 bases, and 7 bases stayed unmatched. This CDR3 has 16 amino acids. This CDR3 reads CASSYGGGGNNQPQHF. DNA of the CDR3: TGTGCCAGCAGTTACGGGGGAGGGGGCAACAATCAGCCCCAGCATTTT.

The rearrangement uses TRBV5-4 and TRBJ2-5; a possible D gene is TRBD2 (6 bases). The V and J ends lost 1 base and 4 bases respectively, with 8 bases between them. This CDR3 is 13 amino acids long. Germline-derived CDR1 and CDR2 are SGHNT and YYREEE (reference sequence). In DNA form, the CDR3 reads TGTGCCAGCAGCTTGAACGGGAGAGAGACCCAGTACTTC. It is translated as CASSLNGRETQYF.

The chain is built from TRBV18 and TRBJ1-6; no clear D gene. The CDR3 has 16 residues. Germline assignment: CDR1 KGHSH and CDR2 LQKENI. V was cut by 5 bases and J by 8 bases, with 19 bases left in between. The CDR3 nucleotides are TGTGCCAGCTCAGGCTACCCCCGGGAACGTGATTCACCCCTCCACTTT. As protein: CASSGYPRERDSPLHF. The whole variable domain, remainder taken from reference TRBV18 and TRBJ1-6, is NAGVMQNPRHLVRRRGQEARLRCSPMKGHSHVYWYRQLPEEGLKFMVYLQKENIIDESGMPKERFSAEFPKEGPSILRIQQVVRGDSAAYFCASSGYPRERDSPLHFGNGTRLTVT.

This clonotype was observed at least ten times. The chain recombines TRBV20-1 with TRBJ2-5; TRBD1 might be the D (7 bases). This CDR3 has 14 residues. The V end was cut by 6 bases, the J end by 2 bases, with 16 bases between. Germline CDR1 and CDR2: DFQATT and SNEGSKA (reference sequence). The CDR3 is CSAHRSGGQETQYF. Written as DNA, the CDR3 is TGCAGTGCCCACAGGTCAGGGGGGCAAGAGACCCAGTACTTC.

This clonotype was counted only a few times. The chain has TRBV19 and TRBJ2-3; D possibly corresponds to TRBD2 (5 bases). The CDR3 totals 15 residues. Per germline, CDR1 LNHDA and CDR2 SQIVND (reference sequence). V shed 5 bases and J shed 0 bases, with 12 bases lying between them. In nucleotides, the CDR3 is TGTGCCAGTAGTCTCCGCCCGGGGAGCACAGATACGCAGTATTTT. Protein product: CASSLRPGSTDTQYF. Using reference TRBV19 and TRBJ2-3 for the parts outside the CDR3, the full variable domain is DGGITQSPKYLFRKEGQNVTLSCEQNLNHDAMYWYRQDPGQGLRLIYYSQIVNDFQKGDIAEGYSVSREKKESFPLTVTSAQKNPTAFYLCASSLRPGSTDTQYFGPGTRLTVL.

This clonotype was counted only a few times. DNA for the CDR3: TGTGCCAGCAGTAGGGTTATAGCTAACTATGGCTACACCTTC. Amino acid sequence: CASSRVIANYGYTF. The chain recombines TRBV12-3 or TRBV12-4 with TRBJ1-2; D is ambiguous. Trimming left V 5 bases short and J 0 bases short, with 10 bases between. CDR3 length equals 14 residues.